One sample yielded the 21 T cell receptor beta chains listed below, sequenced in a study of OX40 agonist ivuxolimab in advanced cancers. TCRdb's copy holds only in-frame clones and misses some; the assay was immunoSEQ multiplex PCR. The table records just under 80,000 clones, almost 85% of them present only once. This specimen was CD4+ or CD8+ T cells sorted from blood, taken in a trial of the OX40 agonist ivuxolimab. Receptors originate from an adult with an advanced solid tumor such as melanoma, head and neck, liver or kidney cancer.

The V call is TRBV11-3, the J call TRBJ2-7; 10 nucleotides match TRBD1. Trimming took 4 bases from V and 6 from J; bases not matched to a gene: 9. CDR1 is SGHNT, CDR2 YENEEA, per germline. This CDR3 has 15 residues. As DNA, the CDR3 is TGTGCCAGCAGCTCGCCCGGGACAGGGGTTGTCGAGCAGTACTTC. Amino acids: CASSSPGTGVVEQYF.

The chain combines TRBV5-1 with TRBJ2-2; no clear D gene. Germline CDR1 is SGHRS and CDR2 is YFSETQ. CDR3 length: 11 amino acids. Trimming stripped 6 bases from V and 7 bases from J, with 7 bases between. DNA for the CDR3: TGCGCCAGCATGGGGAACGGGGAGCTGTTTTTT. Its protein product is CASMGNGELFF.

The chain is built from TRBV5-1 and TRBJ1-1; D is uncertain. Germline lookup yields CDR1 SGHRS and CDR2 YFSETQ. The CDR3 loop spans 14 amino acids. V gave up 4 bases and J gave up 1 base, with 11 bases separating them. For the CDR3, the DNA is TGCGCCAGCAGCCCGGGATCGCGGAACACTGAAGCTTTCTTT. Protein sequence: CASSPGSRNTEAFF.

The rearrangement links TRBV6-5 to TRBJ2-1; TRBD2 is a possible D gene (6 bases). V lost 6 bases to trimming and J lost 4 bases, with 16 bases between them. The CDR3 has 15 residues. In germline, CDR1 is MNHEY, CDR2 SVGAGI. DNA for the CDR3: TGTGCCAGCAGCCCCTGGGGCGGGGATTACAATGAGCAGTTCTTC. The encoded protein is CASSPWGGDYNEQFF.

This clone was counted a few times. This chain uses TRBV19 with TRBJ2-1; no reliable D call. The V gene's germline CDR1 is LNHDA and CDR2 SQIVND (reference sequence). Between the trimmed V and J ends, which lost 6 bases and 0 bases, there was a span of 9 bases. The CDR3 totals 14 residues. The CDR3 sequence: CASSAAGSYNEQFF. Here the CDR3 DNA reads TGTGCCAGTAGCGCAGCAGGCTCCTACAATGAGCAGTTCTTC.

The CDR3 DNA sequence: TGTGCCAGTAGTCGAGCCGGGCCGGGCTATGGCTACACCTTC. This encodes CASSRAGPGYGYTF. The chain recombines TRBV19 with TRBJ1-2; unclear D gene. The V end was cut by 5 bases, the J end by 4 bases, with 14 bases between. The V gene's germline CDR1 is LNHDA and CDR2 SQIVND (reference sequence). This CDR3 comprises 14 residues.

The CDR3 loop reads CASSLAAGTYSNQPQHF. CDR3 nucleotides: TGCGCCAGCAGCTTGGCAGCAGGGACTTATAGCAATCAGCCCCAGCATTTT. V gene TRBV5-1 combines with J gene TRBJ1-5; a weak D match, TRBD1 (5 bases). Trimming cost V 0 bases and J 0 bases, with 13 bases left between them. The CDR3 is 17 amino acids. Germline assignment: CDR1 SGHRS and CDR2 YFSETQ.

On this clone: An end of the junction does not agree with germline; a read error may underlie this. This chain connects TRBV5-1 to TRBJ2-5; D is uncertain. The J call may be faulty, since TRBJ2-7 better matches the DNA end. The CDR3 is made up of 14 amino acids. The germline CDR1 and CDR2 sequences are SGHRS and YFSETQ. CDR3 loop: CASSFLGLSSEQYF. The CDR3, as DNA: TGCGCCAGCAGCTTTCTAGGGTTATCCTCCGAGCAGTACTTC.

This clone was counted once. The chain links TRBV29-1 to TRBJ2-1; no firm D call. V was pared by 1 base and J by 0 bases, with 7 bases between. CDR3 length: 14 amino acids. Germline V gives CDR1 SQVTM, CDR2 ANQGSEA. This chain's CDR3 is CSVEGPSSYNEQFF. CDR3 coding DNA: TGCAGCGTTGAAGGACCGAGCTCCTACAATGAGCAGTTCTTC.

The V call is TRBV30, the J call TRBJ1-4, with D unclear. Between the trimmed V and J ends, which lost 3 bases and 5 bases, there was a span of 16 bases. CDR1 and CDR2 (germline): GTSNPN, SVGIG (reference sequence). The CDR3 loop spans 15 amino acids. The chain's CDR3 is CAWSGRTGLNEKLFF. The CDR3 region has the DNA TGTGCCTGGAGCGGGAGGACGGGATTGAATGAAAAACTGTTTTTT.

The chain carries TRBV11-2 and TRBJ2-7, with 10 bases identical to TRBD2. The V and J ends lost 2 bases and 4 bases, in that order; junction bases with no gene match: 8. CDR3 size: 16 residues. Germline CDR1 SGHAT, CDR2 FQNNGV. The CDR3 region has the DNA TGTGCCAGCAGCTTACTTCTAGCGGGAGATAGGTACGAGCAGTACTTC. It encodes CASSLLLAGDRYEQYF.

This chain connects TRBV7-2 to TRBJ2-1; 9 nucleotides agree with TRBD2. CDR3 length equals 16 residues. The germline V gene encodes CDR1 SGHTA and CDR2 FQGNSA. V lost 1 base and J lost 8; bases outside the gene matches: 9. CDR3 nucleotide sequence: TGTGCCAGCAGCTTAGAAGGGTCTAGCGGGACTCATGAGCAGTTCTTC. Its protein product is CASSLEGSSGTHEQFF.

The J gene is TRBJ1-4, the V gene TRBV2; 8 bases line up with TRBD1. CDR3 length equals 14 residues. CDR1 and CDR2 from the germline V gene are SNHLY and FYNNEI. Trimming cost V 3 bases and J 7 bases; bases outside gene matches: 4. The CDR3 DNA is TGTGCCAGCAGTGAGAACAGGGGGGGTGAAAAACTGTTTTTT. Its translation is CASSENRGGEKLFF. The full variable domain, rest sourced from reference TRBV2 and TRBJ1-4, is EPEVTQTPSHQVTQMGQEVILRCVPISNHLYFYWYRQILGQKVEFLVSFYNNEISEKSEIFDDQFSVERPDGSNFTLKIRSTKLEDSAMYFCASSENRGGEKLFFGSGTQLSVL.

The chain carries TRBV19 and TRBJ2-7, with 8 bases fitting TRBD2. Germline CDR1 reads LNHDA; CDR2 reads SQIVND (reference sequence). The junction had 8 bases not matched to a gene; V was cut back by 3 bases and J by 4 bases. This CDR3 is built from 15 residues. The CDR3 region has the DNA TGTGCCAGTAGTATTATGCCGGGAGGGGTTTACGAGCAGTACTTC. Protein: CASSIMPGGVYEQYF.

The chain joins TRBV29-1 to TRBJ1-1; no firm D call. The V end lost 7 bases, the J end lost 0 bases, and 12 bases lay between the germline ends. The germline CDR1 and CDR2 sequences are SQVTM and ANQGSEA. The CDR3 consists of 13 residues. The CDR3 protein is CSAGFGLNTEAFF. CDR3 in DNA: TGCAGCGCCGGTTTCGGGTTGAACACTGAAGCTTTCTTT.

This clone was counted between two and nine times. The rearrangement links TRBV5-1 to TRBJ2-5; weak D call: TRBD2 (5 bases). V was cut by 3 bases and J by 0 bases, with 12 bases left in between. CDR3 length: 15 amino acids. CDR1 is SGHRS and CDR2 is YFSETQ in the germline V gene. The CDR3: CASSYGVGYQETQYF. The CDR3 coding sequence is TGCGCCAGCAGCTACGGGGTGGGTTACCAAGAGACCCAGTACTTC. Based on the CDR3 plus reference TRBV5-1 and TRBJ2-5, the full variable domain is KAGVTQTPRYLIKTRGQQVTLSCSPISGHRSVSWYQQTPGQGLQFLFEYFSETQRNKGNFPGRFSGRQFSNSRSEMNVSTLELGDSALYLCASSYGVGYQETQYFGPGTRLLVL.

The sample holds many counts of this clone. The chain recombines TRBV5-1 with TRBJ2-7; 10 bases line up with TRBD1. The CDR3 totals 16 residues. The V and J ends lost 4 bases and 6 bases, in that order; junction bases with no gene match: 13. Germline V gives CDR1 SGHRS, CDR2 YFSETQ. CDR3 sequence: CASSSSGQGSSVEQYF. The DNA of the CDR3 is TGCGCCAGCAGCAGTTCGGGACAGGGGTCCTCCGTCGAGCAGTACTTC. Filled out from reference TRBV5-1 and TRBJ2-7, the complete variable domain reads KAGVTQTPRYLIKTRGQQVTLSCSPISGHRSVSWYQQTPGQGLQFLFEYFSETQRNKGNFPGRFSGRQFSNSRSEMNVSTLELGDSALYLCASSSSGQGSSVEQYFGPGTRLTVT.

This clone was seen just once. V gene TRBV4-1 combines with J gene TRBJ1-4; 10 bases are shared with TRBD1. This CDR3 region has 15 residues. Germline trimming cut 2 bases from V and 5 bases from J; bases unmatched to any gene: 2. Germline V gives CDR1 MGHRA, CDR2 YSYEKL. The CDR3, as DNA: TGCGCCAGCAGCCAAACGACAGGGGGCAATGAAAAACTGTTTTTT. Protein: CASSQTTGGNEKLFF.

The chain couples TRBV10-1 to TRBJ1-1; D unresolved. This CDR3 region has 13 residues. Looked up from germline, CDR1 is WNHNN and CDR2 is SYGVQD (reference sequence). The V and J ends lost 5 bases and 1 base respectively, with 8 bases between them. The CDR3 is CASSPQRNTEAFF. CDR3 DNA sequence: TGCGCCAGCAGTCCCCAGCGGAACACTGAAGCTTTCTTT.

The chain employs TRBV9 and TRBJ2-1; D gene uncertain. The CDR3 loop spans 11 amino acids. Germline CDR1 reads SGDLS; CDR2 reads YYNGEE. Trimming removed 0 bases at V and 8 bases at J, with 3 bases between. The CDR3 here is CASSVDHEQFF. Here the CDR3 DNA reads TGTGCCAGCAGCGTAGACCATGAGCAGTTCTTC.

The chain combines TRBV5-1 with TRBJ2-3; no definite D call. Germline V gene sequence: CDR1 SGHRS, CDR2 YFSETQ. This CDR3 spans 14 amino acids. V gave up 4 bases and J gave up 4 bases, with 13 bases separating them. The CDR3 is CASSPASMADTQYF. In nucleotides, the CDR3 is TGCGCCAGCAGCCCCGCGTCGATGGCAGATACGCAGTATTTT.